These T cell receptor beta chains were read from a single sample in a study of blood T cell repertoires in COVID-19. The assay was immunoSEQ multiplex PCR, and TCRdb's table has in-frame clones only and misses some. Of a few hundred thousand clones in the sample, under 85% were seen once. What was sequenced was PBMCs or T cells enriched from blood (not recorded which). These receptors came from a woman in her forties or fifties who had recovered from COVID-19. Each CDR3 is given with its conserved first and last residue. D genes are given only for firm matches. The size of a clone is reported for some rows only, either as once, few or many, or as a class for expanded clones.

D: -; size: -; J: TRBJ1-1; V: TRBV18; CDR3: CASSPYTTKNTEAFF; DNA: TGTGCCAGCTCACCATATACGACAAAGAACACTGAAGCTTTCTTT
D: -; size: -; J: TRBJ1-2; V: TRBV23-1; CDR3: CASSLRRTDNISNYGYTF; DNA: TGCGCCAGCAGTCTTAGGCGGACTGACAACATAAGTAACTATGGCTACACCTTC
D: -; size: -; J: TRBJ1-1; V: TRBV5-5; CDR3: CASSLEWTEAFF; DNA: TGTGCCAGCAGCTTGGAATGGACAGAAGCTTTCTTT
D: TRBD2; size: -; J: TRBJ2-2; V: TRBV6-6; CDR3: CASSWTSGGNTGELFF; DNA: TGTGCCAGCAGCTGGACTAGCGGGGGGAACACCGGGGAGCTGTTTTTT
D: -; size: -; J: TRBJ2-3; V: TRBV6-5; CDR3: CASSYSTVTDTQYF; DNA: TGTGCCAGCAGTTACAGCACCGTGACAGATACGCAGTATTTT
D: -; size: -; J: TRBJ1-5; V: TRBV2; CDR3: CASSIQGYYQPQHF; DNA: TGTGCCAGCAGTATACAGGGTTACTACCAGCCCCAGCATTTT
D: TRBD1; size: -; J: TRBJ1-2; V: TRBV7-9; CDR3: CASSKGDRSDYGYTF; DNA: TGTGCCAGCAGCAAAGGGGACAGGAGCGATTATGGCTACACCTTC
D: TRBD1; size: -; J: TRBJ1-2; V: TRBV7-9; CDR3: CASSLASGTGKDGYTF; DNA: TGTGCCAGCAGCTTAGCCTCCGGGACAGGGAAAGATGGCTACACCTTC
D: TRBD2; size: -; J: TRBJ2-4; V: TRBV4-1; CDR3: CASSHLLQGLAGGTKNIQYF; DNA: TGCGCCAGCAGCCATCTACTACAGGGTCTAGCGGGTGGGACCAAAAACATTCAGTACTTC
D: -; size: -; J: TRBJ2-4; V: TRBV29-1; CDR3: CSAGQRQNIQYF; DNA: TGCAGCGCCGGACAGCGGCAAAACATTCAGTACTTC
D: -; size: -; J: TRBJ2-1; V: TRBV7-6; CDR3: CASSLSGYNEQFF; DNA: TGTGCCAGCAGCTTAAGCGGTTACAATGAGCAGTTCTTC
D: -; size: -; J: TRBJ2-2; V: TRBV5-1; CDR3: CASSPQSPGRNTGELFF; DNA: TGCGCCAGCAGCCCGCAATCACCCGGGAGGAACACCGGGGAGCTGTTTTTT
D: -; size: few; J: TRBJ2-5; V: TRBV4-2; CDR3: CASSQDRETQYF; DNA: TGTGCCAGCAGCCAAGATCGAGAGACCCAGTACTTC
D: TRBD2; size: -; J: TRBJ2-7; V: TRBV19; CDR3: CASSTASGTSYEQYF; DNA: TGTGCCAGTAGTACGGCGAGCGGGACGTCCTACGAGCAGTACTTC
D: TRBD2; size: once; J: TRBJ2-1; V: TRBV7-9; CDR3: CASSFSASGKGYNEQFF; DNA: TGTGCCAGCAGCTTTAGCGCTAGCGGGAAGGGCTACAATGAGCAGTTCTTC
D: -; size: -; J: TRBJ1-4; V: TRBV15; CDR3: CATGRQLGEKLFF; DNA: TGTGCCACAGGTAGACAACTGGGTGAAAAACTGTTTTTT
D: -; size: few; J: TRBJ2-2; V: TRBV27; CDR3: CASTALTGELFF; DNA: TGTGCCAGCACAGCGCTTACCGGGGAGCTGTTTTTT
D: -; size: -; J: TRBJ2-1; V: TRBV29-1; CDR3: CSVGAATTNNEQFF; DNA: TGCAGCGTTGGAGCGGCAACAACAAACAATGAGCAGTTCTTC
D: -; size: -; J: TRBJ1-5; V: TRBV18; CDR3: CASSPPGGGGIQPQHF; DNA: TGTGCCAGCTCACCACCTGGAGGAGGAGGAATTCAGCCCCAGCATTTT
D: TRBD2; size: -; J: TRBJ2-1; V: TRBV5-1; CDR3: CASSLELANEQFF; DNA: TGCGCCAGCAGCTTGGAACTAGCGAATGAGCAGTTCTTC
D: TRBD1; size: -; J: TRBJ1-6; V: TRBV6-5; CDR3: CASSYSQGVGNSPLHF; DNA: TGTGCCAGCAGTTACTCGCAGGGGGTAGGCAATTCACCCCTCCACTTT
D: -; size: -; J: TRBJ1-1; V: TRBV7-2; CDR3: CASSSLQGGFKAFF; DNA: TGTGCCAGCAGCTCCTTACAGGGAGGGTTTAAAGCTTTCTTT
D: -; size: -; J: TRBJ2-1; V: TRBV19; CDR3: CASSIGGVQQFF; DNA: TGTGCCAGTAGTATAGGGGGCGTACAGCAGTTCTTC
D: TRBD1; size: -; J: TRBJ1-4; V: TRBV4-1; CDR3: CASSQQGQVNEKLFF; DNA: TGCGCCAGCAGCCAACAGGGACAGGTGAATGAAAAACTGTTTTTT
D: -; size: -; J: TRBJ1-2; V: TRBV18; CDR3: CASSPVDRTNYGYTF; DNA: TGTGCCAGCTCACCAGTTGACAGGACGAACTATGGCTACACCTTC
D: TRBD2; size: -; J: TRBJ2-1; V: TRBV6-6; CDR3: CASRPLAGAGNEQFF; DNA: TGTGCCAGCAGACCTCTAGCGGGAGCTGGGAATGAGCAGTTCTTC
D: TRBD2; size: -; J: TRBJ2-2; V: TRBV4-3; CDR3: CASSQDVIAGAPNTGELFF; DNA: TGCGCCAGCAGCCAAGATGTAATAGCGGGGGCCCCGAACACCGGGGAGCTGTTTTTT
D: TRBD1; size: -; J: TRBJ1-1; V: TRBV6-5; CDR3: CAIRTGGQEAFF; DNA: TGTGCCATTCGAACTGGGGGACAGGAGGCTTTCTTT
D: TRBD2; size: -; J: TRBJ2-3; V: TRBV19; CDR3: CASRNRAGGSWDTQYF; DNA: TGTGCCAGTAGAAATCGCGCGGGAGGGTCCTGGGATACGCAGTATTTT
D: TRBD2; size: -; J: TRBJ2-3; V: TRBV7-2; CDR3: CASSSSGSRGDTQYF; DNA: TGTGCCAGCAGCTCTAGCGGGAGCCGGGGAGATACGCAGTATTTT
D: -; size: once; J: TRBJ1-6; V: TRBV30; CDR3: CAWTTGYHNSPLHF; DNA: TGTGCCTGGACTACAGGGTACCATAATTCACCCCTCCACTTT
D: -; size: -; J: TRBJ2-1; V: TRBV30; CDR3: CAWSVDRSGEQFF; DNA: TGTGCCTGGAGTGTCGACCGAAGCGGTGAGCAGTTCTTC
D: TRBD2; size: -; J: TRBJ2-1; V: TRBV5-4; CDR3: CASSDGTSGSINEQFF; DNA: TGTGCCAGCAGCGATGGGACTAGCGGGAGTATAAATGAGCAGTTCTTC
D: -; size: -; J: TRBJ2-2; V: TRBV7-2; CDR3: CASSFSQNTGELFF; DNA: TGTGCCAGCAGCTTTTCACAAAACACCGGGGAGCTGTTTTTT
D: TRBD1; size: -; J: TRBJ1-5; V: TRBV6-4; CDR3: CASSDSSHVPPTGDNQPQHF; DNA: TGTGCCAGCAGTGACTCGAGTCATGTCCCCCCGACAGGGGACAATCAGCCCCAGCATTTT